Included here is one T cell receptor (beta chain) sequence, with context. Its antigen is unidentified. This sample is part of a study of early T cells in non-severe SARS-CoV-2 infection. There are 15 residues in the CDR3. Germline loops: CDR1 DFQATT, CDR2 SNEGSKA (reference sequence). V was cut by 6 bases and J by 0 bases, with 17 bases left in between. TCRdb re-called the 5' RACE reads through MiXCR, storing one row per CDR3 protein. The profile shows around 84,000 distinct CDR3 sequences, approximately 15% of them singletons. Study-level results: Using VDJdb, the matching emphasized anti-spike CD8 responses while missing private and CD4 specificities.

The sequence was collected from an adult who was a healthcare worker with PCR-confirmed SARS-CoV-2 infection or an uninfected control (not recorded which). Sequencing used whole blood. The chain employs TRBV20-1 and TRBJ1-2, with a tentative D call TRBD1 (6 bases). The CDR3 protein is CSAPPGQVSNYGYTF. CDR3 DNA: TGCAGTGCCCCGCCGGGACAAGTGTCTAACTATGGCTACACCTTC.